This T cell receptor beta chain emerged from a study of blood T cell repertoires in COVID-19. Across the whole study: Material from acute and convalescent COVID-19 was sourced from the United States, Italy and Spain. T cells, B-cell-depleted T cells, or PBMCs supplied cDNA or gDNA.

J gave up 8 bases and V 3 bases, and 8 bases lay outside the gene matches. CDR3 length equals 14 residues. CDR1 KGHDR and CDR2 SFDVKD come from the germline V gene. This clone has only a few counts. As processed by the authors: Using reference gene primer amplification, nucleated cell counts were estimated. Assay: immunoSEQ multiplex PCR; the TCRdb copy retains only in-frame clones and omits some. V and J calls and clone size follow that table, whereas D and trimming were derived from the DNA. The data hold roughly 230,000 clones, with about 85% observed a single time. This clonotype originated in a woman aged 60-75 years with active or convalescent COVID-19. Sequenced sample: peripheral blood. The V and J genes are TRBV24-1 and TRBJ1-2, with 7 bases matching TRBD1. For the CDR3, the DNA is TGTGCCACCAGTGATCATACTACGACAGGGGGCTACACCTTC. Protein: CATSDHTTTGGYTF.